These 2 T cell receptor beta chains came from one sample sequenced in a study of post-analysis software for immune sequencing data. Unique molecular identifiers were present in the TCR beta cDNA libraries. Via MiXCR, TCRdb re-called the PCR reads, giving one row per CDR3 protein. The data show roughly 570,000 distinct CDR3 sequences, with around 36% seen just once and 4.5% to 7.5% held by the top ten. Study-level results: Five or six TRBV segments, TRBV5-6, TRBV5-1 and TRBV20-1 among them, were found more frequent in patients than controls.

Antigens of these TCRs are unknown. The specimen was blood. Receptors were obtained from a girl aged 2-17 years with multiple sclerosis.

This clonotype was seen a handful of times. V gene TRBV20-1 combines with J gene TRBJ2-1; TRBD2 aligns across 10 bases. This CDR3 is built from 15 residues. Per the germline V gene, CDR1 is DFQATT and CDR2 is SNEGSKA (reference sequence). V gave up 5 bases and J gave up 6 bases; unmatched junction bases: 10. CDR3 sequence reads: CSALTGLAVFNEQFF. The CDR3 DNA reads TGCAGTGCTCTCACCGGACTAGCGGTCTTCAATGAGCAGTTCTTC.

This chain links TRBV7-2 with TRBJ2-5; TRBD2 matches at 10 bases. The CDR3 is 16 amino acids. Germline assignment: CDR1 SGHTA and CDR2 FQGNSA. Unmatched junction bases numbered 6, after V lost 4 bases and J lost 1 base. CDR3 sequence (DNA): TGTGCCAGCAGCTCCCGAGAGCGGGGGGGCCAAGAGACCCAGTACTTC. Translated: CASSSRERGGQETQYF.